These T cell receptor beta chains were read from a single sample in a study of response to subunit inactivated influenza vaccine. TCRdb reanalysed the RT-PCR reads using MiXCR and keeps one entry per CDR3 protein. The sample holds about 540,000 distinct CDR3 sequences, around a quarter seen once. Another study also made use of these data, one on T cells expressing NK-cell markers.

Sample: CD4+ T cells sorted from PBMCs, taken roughly 13 days after vaccination. These receptors were obtained from a man aged 50 to 60 who received an inactivated influenza vaccine. Each CDR3 is given with its conserved first and last residue. Each record gives: clone size, V gene, D gene, J gene, CDR3 DNA, CDR3 protein. The D gene is left open where the match is weak. Clone size is given for some rows only: seen once, a few or many times, or a class if the clone is expanded.

size: many
V: TRBV7-8
D: .
J: TRBJ1-3
DNA: TGTGCCAGCACTCCGGGACACCACTCTGGAAACACCATATATTTT
CDR3: CASTPGHHSGNTIYF

size: few
V: TRBV29-1
D: .
J: TRBJ2-2
DNA: TGCAGCGTTGAAAACGGGGGTAACACCGGGGAGCTGTTTTTT
CDR3: CSVENGGNTGELFF

size: many
V: TRBV4-1
D: TRBD2
J: TRBJ2-7
DNA: TGCGCCAGCAGCCAGAGGGAGGGCACAGGCGAGCAGTACTTC
CDR3: CASSQREGTGEQYF

size: .
V: TRBV12-3/TRBV12-4
D: .
J: TRBJ1-5
DNA: TGTGCCAGCAGTTTATGGGAGTCATATAGCAATCAGCCCCAGCATTTT
CDR3: CASSLWESYSNQPQHF

size: once
V: TRBV6-1
D: TRBD1
J: TRBJ2-2
DNA: TGTGCCAGCACCTGGACAGGCTTCACCGGGGAGCTGTTTTTT
CDR3: CASTWTGFTGELFF

size: once
V: TRBV20-1
D: .
J: TRBJ2-1
DNA: TGCAGTGCTAGAGATGTTTACGGAGAAACTTACAATGAGCAGTTCTTC
CDR3: CSARDVYGETYNEQFF

size: few
V: TRBV6-2/TRBV6-3
D: .
J: TRBJ2-3
DNA: TGTGCCAGCAGTTACTCCATTCGGGGGGCCTACACAGATACGCAGTATTTT
CDR3: CASSYSIRGAYTDTQYF

size: .
V: TRBV20-1
D: .
J: TRBJ2-7
DNA: TGCAGTTCAATCTCCGGGACCAACTACGAGCAGTACTTC
CDR3: CSSISGTNYEQYF

size: few
V: TRBV7-2
D: TRBD1
J: TRBJ1-6
DNA: TGTGCCAGCAGCTTCTCCCTCGTGGGACAGGGGAGTTCACCCCTCCACTTT
CDR3: CASSFSLVGQGSSPLHF

size: few
V: TRBV20-1
D: .
J: TRBJ1-5
DNA: TGCAGTGCTAGAGAGGGGTCGGGCAGGGCGCAATATCAGCCCCAGCATTTT
CDR3: CSAREGSGRAQYQPQHF

size: .
V: TRBV14
D: .
J: TRBJ2-6
DNA: TGTGCCAGCAGCCCTACGATTGTCGCGGCGAGGGCCAACGTCCTGACTTTC
CDR3: CASSPTIVAARANVLTF

size: few
V: TRBV9
D: .
J: TRBJ2-3
DNA: TGTGCCAGCAGCGTAGAAGCCAGTACAGATACGCAGTATTTT
CDR3: CASSVEASTDTQYF

size: few
V: TRBV6-1
D: .
J: TRBJ2-2
DNA: TGTGCCAGCAGAACAGACAGAAATACCGGGGAGCTGTTTTTT
CDR3: CASRTDRNTGELFF

size: .
V: TRBV7-9
D: .
J: TRBJ2-4
DNA: TGTGCCAGCAGCCGAACCGACCGGGACAAAAACATTCAGTACTTC
CDR3: CASSRTDRDKNIQYF

size: .
V: TRBV30
D: .
J: TRBJ2-7
DNA: TGTGCCTGGAGTCCAGGGTTAACCTACGAGCAGTACTTC
CDR3: CAWSPGLTYEQYF

size: few
V: TRBV28
D: .
J: TRBJ1-5
DNA: TGTGCCAGCATCCGGGGGATTCCTAGCAATCAGCCCCAGCATTTT
CDR3: CASIRGIPSNQPQHF

size: few
V: TRBV6-5
D: .
J: TRBJ1-6
DNA: TGTGCCAGCAGTTACTCGGTTACGAGGGAGTCACCCCTCCACTTT
CDR3: CASSYSVTRESPLHF

size: .
V: TRBV5-1
D: .
J: TRBJ2-2
DNA: TGCGCCAGTGACCGGGACGGCGGAGGGGAGCTGTTTTTT
CDR3: CASDRDGGGELFF

size: few
V: TRBV5-6
D: .
J: TRBJ1-2
DNA: TGTGCCAGCAGCTCAACCGGGATCGGAGGTGGCTACACCTTC
CDR3: CASSSTGIGGGYTF

size: .
V: TRBV7-8
D: .
J: TRBJ2-1
DNA: TGTGCCAGCAGGATGGCTTGGGAGCAGTTCTTC
CDR3: CASRMAWEQFF

size: .
V: TRBV12-3/TRBV12-4
D: .
J: TRBJ1-2
DNA: TGTGCCAGCAGTAGAGCACAGGGCTCGTATGGCTACACCTTC
CDR3: CASSRAQGSYGYTF

size: many
V: TRBV7-8
D: .
J: TRBJ2-7
DNA: TGTGCCAGCACTGGCACCCGTTCCTACGAGCAGTACTTC
CDR3: CASTGTRSYEQYF

size: .
V: TRBV5-5
D: .
J: TRBJ1-4
DNA: TGTGCCAGCACCCCGGGGGGCTACTCGCCGACCCGTGGAAAACTGTTTTTT
CDR3: CASTPGGYSPTRGKLFF

size: .
V: TRBV12-3/TRBV12-4
D: .
J: TRBJ1-6
DNA: TGTGCCAGCACCAAAATAGGGGGGCCGATTACACCCCTCCACTTT
CDR3: CASTKIGGPITPLHF

size: few
V: TRBV7-2
D: .
J: TRBJ1-5
DNA: TGTGCCAGCAGCTTAGGGACACGGGGGACCCAGCCCCAGCATTTT
CDR3: CASSLGTRGTQPQHF

size: .
V: TRBV20-1
D: .
J: TRBJ1-2
DNA: TGCAGTGCTCTCCGGGCGAACCTCTATGGCTACACCTTC
CDR3: CSALRANLYGYTF

size: few
V: TRBV5-1
D: .
J: TRBJ1-1
DNA: TGCGCCAGCAGCTTGGCGGGCAGGGTATTGATGAACACTGAAGCTTTCTTT
CDR3: CASSLAGRVLMNTEAFF

size: .
V: TRBV11-2
D: .
J: TRBJ2-5
DNA: TGTGCCAGCAGCTTAGGAAGGGACCAAGAGACCCAGTACTTC
CDR3: CASSLGRDQETQYF

size: few
V: TRBV10-3
D: TRBD1
J: TRBJ1-5
DNA: TGTGCCATCAGTGAGTCGTTGGGACAGGGAGATCAGCCCCAGCATTTT
CDR3: CAISESLGQGDQPQHF

size: .
V: TRBV20-1
D: .
J: TRBJ2-7
DNA: TGCAGTGCTAGAGATTTAATTCAGGCGGGGCGCTACGAGCAGTACTTC
CDR3: CSARDLIQAGRYEQYF

size: .
V: TRBV6-5
D: .
J: TRBJ1-1
DNA: TGTGCCAGCATTACCAGGGGTACTGAAGCTTTCTTT
CDR3: CASITRGTEAFF

size: few
V: TRBV7-9
D: .
J: TRBJ2-6
DNA: TGTGCCAGCAGCTTAGGCCGGTTGATGCCCAACGTCCTGACTTTC
CDR3: CASSLGRLMPNVLTF

size: few
V: TRBV12-5
D: .
J: TRBJ2-1
DNA: TGTGCTAGTGGTCTCGAGAGCTCCTACAATGAGCAGTTCTTC
CDR3: CASGLESSYNEQFF

size: .
V: TRBV6-5
D: .
J: TRBJ2-2
DNA: TGTGCCAGCAGTTACTCGATCCGGGAGAAGCTGTTTTTT
CDR3: CASSYSIREKLFF

size: .
V: TRBV3-1
D: TRBD2
J: TRBJ2-1
DNA: TGTGCCAGCAGCCTCGGACTAGCGGGAGGGCCATCGAACAATGAGCAGTTCTTC
CDR3: CASSLGLAGGPSNNEQFF

size: few
V: TRBV28
D: TRBD2
J: TRBJ2-7
DNA: TGTGCCAGCAGTTTACGGGGACTAGCGAACTACGAGCAGTACTTC
CDR3: CASSLRGLANYEQYF

size: .
V: TRBV27
D: TRBD1
J: TRBJ1-5
DNA: TGTGCCAGCAGACCCGGGACAGGGGGTAATCAGCCCCAGCATTTT
CDR3: CASRPGTGGNQPQHF

size: few
V: TRBV7-8
D: .
J: TRBJ2-1
DNA: TGTGCCAGCAGTCCCGCCGGGGGGCCCTACAATGAGCAGTTCTTC
CDR3: CASSPAGGPYNEQFF

size: .
V: TRBV7-2
D: .
J: TRBJ1-4
DNA: TGTGCCAGCAGCTTAGCGGGCAATAATGAAAAACTGTTTTTT
CDR3: CASSLAGNNEKLFF

size: .
V: TRBV3-1
D: .
J: TRBJ2-4
DNA: TGTGCCAGCAGCCAAGGAGGGACCATAGCCAAAAACATTCAGTACTTC
CDR3: CASSQGGTIAKNIQYF

size: .
V: TRBV10-3
D: .
J: TRBJ1-1
DNA: TGTGCCATCAGCGGGACCGTGAACACTGAAGCTTTCTTT
CDR3: CAISGTVNTEAFF

size: many
V: TRBV20-1
D: TRBD2
J: TRBJ2-1
DNA: TGCAGTGCTAGAGACCCTAGCGGGTACTACAATGAGCAGTTCTTC
CDR3: CSARDPSGYYNEQFF

size: .
V: TRBV15
D: .
J: TRBJ2-7
DNA: TGTGCCACCAGCAGAGATATCCTACAGCCAAACCCCTACGAGCAGTACTTC
CDR3: CATSRDILQPNPYEQYF

size: few
V: TRBV2
D: .
J: TRBJ1-1
DNA: TGTGCCAGCAGTGAAGCGCAGGGCAGCCACTCAGAAGCTTTCTTT
CDR3: CASSEAQGSHSEAFF

size: .
V: TRBV6-5
D: .
J: TRBJ2-5
DNA: TGTGCCAGCAGTTACTCGCAGCCATGGGGAGAGACCCAGTACTTC
CDR3: CASSYSQPWGETQYF

size: .
V: TRBV15
D: TRBD2
J: TRBJ2-7
DNA: TGTGCCACCAGCAAGGGACTAGCGGGAGTGGGGGAGCAGTACTTC
CDR3: CATSKGLAGVGEQYF

size: .
V: TRBV5-1
D: .
J: TRBJ2-7
DNA: TGCGCCAGCAGCTTGACCCCGGGACAATTCTCCTACGAGCAGTACTTC
CDR3: CASSLTPGQFSYEQYF